One and the same sample provided the 15 T cell receptor beta chains below, sequenced in a study of shared clonotypes between healthy human individuals. Naive CD8 cells lacked CD45RO, underwent positive selection for CCR7 and left out terminally differentiated effector memory CD45RA+ cells. Sequenced by immunoSEQ multiplex PCR; TCRdb stores in-frame clones only, minus some. Altogether hundreds of thousands of clones are present, 95% to 96% being singletons, with the ten largest covering 0.095% to 0.13%. The sample taken for sequencing was naive CD8+ T cells sorted from blood. The receptors derive from a young woman in good health.

This clone occurred once. The chain combines TRBV27 with TRBJ2-7; TRBD2 matches 10 bases. The V gene end was trimmed by 4 bases and the J gene end by 4 bases; junction bases not matched to a gene: 16. The CDR3 consists of 18 residues. From germline, CDR1 is MNHEY and CDR2 SMNVEV (reference sequence). The CDR3, as DNA: TGTGCCAGCAGTTCGGGGTACCCGGGACTAGCGAATGCTTACGAGCAGTACTTC. It specifies CASSSGYPGLANAYEQYF.

The J gene is TRBJ2-1, the V gene TRBV4-1; D not certain. Germline V gene sequence: CDR1 MGHRA, CDR2 YSYEKL. The CDR3 is 13 residues long. V was trimmed by 0 bases and J by 5 bases, leaving 5 bases between them. CDR3 nucleotides: TGCGCCAGCAGCCAAGACGGACACAATGAGCAGTTCTTC. Translation: CASSQDGHNEQFF.

The gene calls are TRBV27 and TRBJ2-1, with 7 bases aligning to TRBD2. Germline V gene sequence: CDR1 MNHEY, CDR2 SMNVEV (reference sequence). The CDR3 has 14 residues. J gave up 10 bases and V 3 bases, and 9 bases lay outside the gene matches. In nucleotides, the CDR3 is TGTGCCAGCAGTTTGTCGGGAGGCTACTGGGAGCAGTTCTTC. Translation: CASSLSGGYWEQFF.

The J gene is TRBJ2-3, the V gene TRBV6-5; unclear D gene. Germline assignment: CDR1 MNHEY and CDR2 SVGAGI. This CDR3 is built from 13 residues. Trimming left V 2 bases short and J 0 bases short, with 3 bases between. CDR3 sequence reads: CASSYKSTDTQYF. The CDR3 nucleotides are TGTGCCAGCAGTTACAAAAGCACAGATACGCAGTATTTT.

The chain couples TRBV7-9 to TRBJ2-7, with 10 bases identical to TRBD2. This CDR3 is built from 14 residues. Trimming at V came to 5 bases and at J to 7 bases, leaving 8 bases not matched to a gene. The germline V gene encodes CDR1 SEHNR and CDR2 FQNEAQ (reference sequence). CDR3 nucleotides: TGTGCCAGCAGCCCAACCGGGACTAGCGAGGAGCAGTACTTC. It specifies CASSPTGTSEEQYF.

J is TRBJ2-1 and V is TRBV5-1, with 9 bases aligning to TRBD2. V shed 0 bases and J 5 bases; nucleotides not matched to a gene: 3. This CDR3 has 15 residues. The germline gives CDR1 SGHRS, CDR2 YFSETQ. The CDR3 loop reads CASSLELAGDNEQFF. CDR3 bases: TGCGCCAGCAGCTTGGAATTAGCGGGGGACAATGAGCAGTTCTTC.

The chain joins TRBV27 to TRBJ2-1; TRBD2 agrees at 9 bases. The CDR3 has 14 amino acids. J gave up 5 bases and V 6 bases, and 5 bases lay outside the gene matches. Looked up from germline, CDR1 is MNHEY and CDR2 is SMNVEV (reference sequence). CDR3 in DNA: TGTGCCAGCAGCCGACTAGCGGTACACAATGAGCAGTTCTTC. Encoded protein: CASSRLAVHNEQFF.

J is TRBJ2-3 and V is TRBV27; tentative D call: TRBD1 (6 bases). CDR1 MNHEY and CDR2 SMNVEV come from the germline V gene (reference sequence). This CDR3 comprises 14 residues. Trimming cost V 7 bases and J 2 bases, with 13 bases left between them. CDR3 in amino acids: CASKPTGHTDTQYF. The CDR3 nucleotides read TGTGCCAGCAAGCCCACAGGGCACACAGATACGCAGTATTTT.

The gene calls are TRBV4-1 and TRBJ1-5; D is ambiguous. V dropped 4 bases and J dropped 0 bases, with 10 bases sitting between them. From germline, CDR1 is MGHRA and CDR2 YSYEKL. This CDR3 region has 15 residues. The CDR3 nucleotides read TGCGCCAGCAGCCCGATCAAGGCTAGCAATCAGCCCCAGCATTTT. Translation: CASSPIKASNQPQHF.

This chain connects TRBV7-9 to TRBJ2-1; 10 nucleotides agree with TRBD2. The V segment lost 5 bases and the J segment 4 bases; nucleotides outside the gene matches: 8. The CDR3 loop spans 16 amino acids. Germline values: CDR1 SEHNR, CDR2 FQNEAQ (reference sequence). CDR3 residues: CASSHTSGTTYNEQFF. Here the CDR3 DNA reads TGTGCCAGCAGCCATACTAGCGGGACGACGTACAATGAGCAGTTCTTC.

The chain recombines TRBV28 with TRBJ2-1, with 11 positions matching TRBD2. The CDR3 extends over 15 amino acids. Losses at the gene ends were 3 bases for V and 9 bases for J; bases not matched to a gene: 7. CDR1 and CDR2 from the germline V gene are MDHEN and SYDVKM. The CDR3 region is CASSFSLAGVGEQFF. CDR3 DNA sequence: TGTGCCAGCAGTTTCTCACTAGCGGGAGTCGGTGAGCAGTTCTTC.

The J gene is TRBJ2-7, the V gene TRBV4-1; no reliable D call. V was cut by 1 base and J by 7 bases, with 14 bases left in between. The CDR3 runs to 14 residues. Germline CDR1 is MGHRA and CDR2 is YSYEKL. The CDR3: CASSQGSLGWEQYF. In DNA, the CDR3 is TGCGCCAGCAGCCAAGGTAGTTTGGGCTGGGAGCAGTACTTC.

The V call is TRBV11-3, the J call TRBJ2-1; 9 bases map to TRBD1. The CDR3 totals 16 residues. V shed 1 base, J shed 6 bases, and the junction held 7 bases outside the gene matches. Germline lookup yields CDR1 SGHNT and CDR2 YENEEA. CDR3 sequence: CASSLAVGTGINEQFF. The CDR3 nucleotides are TGTGCCAGCAGCTTAGCAGTTGGGACAGGGATCAATGAGCAGTTCTTC.

Notes on this clone: The same CDR3 is also encoded by other DNA sequences in this sample. The V and J genes are TRBV27 and TRBJ1-5; D gene ambiguous. Germline V gene lookup returns CDR1 MNHEY and CDR2 SMNVEV (reference sequence). The V end lost 3 bases, the J end lost 1 base, and 10 bases lay between the germline ends. This CDR3 comprises 15 residues. CDR3 DNA sequence: TGTGCCAGCAGTTTCTCGGCTTCCAGCAATCAGCCCCAGCATTTT. Its protein is CASSFSASSNQPQHF.

V usage is TRBV19 and J usage is TRBJ1-2; D perhaps matches TRBD1 (5 bases). Trimming removed 6 bases at V and 6 bases at J, with 14 bases between. This CDR3 comprises 13 residues. Germline-derived CDR1 and CDR2 are LNHDA and SQIVND (reference sequence). CDR3 loop: CASRGGRADGYTF. CDR3 coding DNA: TGTGCCAGTAGGGGAGGCAGGGCCGATGGCTACACCTTC.